This T cell receptor (beta chain) was recorded in a study of T cells after yellow fever vaccination. About the research overall: Fractions with few cells were prepared using SMART-Seq v4 Ultra Low Input. Study-level points and caveats: The secondary T-cell response peaked on day 5, not day 15, but was weaker. Detected again after the booster were most primary-vaccination clones, at nearly 97% CD4 and around 91% CD8.

This clonotype was seen at least ten times. The antigen remains undetermined. The V and J ends lost 1 base and 6 bases respectively, with 11 bases between them. The CDR3 covers 13 residues. Germline assignment: CDR1 GTSNPN and CDR2 SVGIG (reference sequence). 5'RACE template switching added a universal primer site and UMIs to TCR cDNA. TCRdb reprocessed the 5' RACE reads via MiXCR and lists one record per CDR3 protein. The sample has a few hundred thousand distinct CDR3 sequences, about 12% seen once. The sequence was obtained from a man aged 18 to 35 who received the YFV17D yellow fever vaccine. The input for sequencing was CD4+ T cells sorted from PBMCs, taken 15 days after the yellow fever booster vaccination. The chain employs TRBV30 and TRBJ2-3; D perhaps matches TRBD2 (6 bases). Written as DNA, the CDR3 is TGTGCCTGGAGTGCCGGGGGTCGGGATACGCAGTATTTT. It yields the protein CAWSAGGRDTQYF.